A selection of T cell receptor beta chains follows, all from one sample in a study of T cell responses to AZD1222 COVID-19 vaccine. The assay was immunoSEQ multiplex PCR, and TCRdb's table has in-frame clones only and misses some. Of more than 90,000 clones in the sample, around nine tenths are singletons; the top ten hold roughly 3.8%. The specimen was peripheral blood, collected 28 days after the second AZD1222 dose. These receptors all stem from an adult who received the AZD1222 COVID-19 vaccine. Both conserved end residues are part of each CDR3. D genes are given only for firm matches. Size tells how often a clone was seen (once, few, many) or the class of an expanded clone, and some rows leave it out.

clone_size: NA
d_call: NA
v_call: TRBV7-6
j_call: TRBJ1-1
cdr3_nt: TGTGCCAGCAGCTTCGGGGGGTGGACTGAAGCTTTCTTT
cdr3_aa: CASSFGGWTEAFF

clone_size: NA
d_call: TRBD2
v_call: TRBV27
j_call: TRBJ2-1
cdr3_nt: TGTGCCAGCAGTTTCCTAGCGGACAATGAGCAGTTCTTC
cdr3_aa: CASSFLADNEQFF

clone_size: NA
d_call: TRBD2
v_call: TRBV24-1
j_call: TRBJ2-1
cdr3_nt: TGTGCCACCAGTGATCGACTAGCGGACCCCGTAAAAAATGAGCAGTTCTTC
cdr3_aa: CATSDRLADPVKNEQFF

clone_size: NA
d_call: NA
v_call: TRBV2
j_call: TRBJ2-7
cdr3_nt: TGTGCCAGCATCGTGGGCTCCTACGAGCAGTACTTC
cdr3_aa: CASIVGSYEQYF

clone_size: NA
d_call: NA
v_call: TRBV4-3
j_call: TRBJ2-5
cdr3_nt: TGCGCCAGCAGCCAAGATCTTGTCTTGGGTCAAGAGACCCAGTACTTC
cdr3_aa: CASSQDLVLGQETQYF

clone_size: NA
d_call: NA
v_call: TRBV7-2
j_call: TRBJ1-2
cdr3_nt: TGTGCCAGCAGCCCCCAGGGAGCCGAATATGGCTACACCTTC
cdr3_aa: CASSPQGAEYGYTF

clone_size: NA
d_call: TRBD2
v_call: TRBV27
j_call: TRBJ2-7
cdr3_nt: TGTGCCAGCAGACCAATTGGCCTAGGACTAGCGGGATCCTACGAGCAGTACTTC
cdr3_aa: CASRPIGLGLAGSYEQYF

clone_size: NA
d_call: NA
v_call: TRBV7-2
j_call: TRBJ2-5
cdr3_nt: TGTGCCAGCAGCTTACCCAAGGGGACCCAGTACTTC
cdr3_aa: CASSLPKGTQYF

clone_size: NA
d_call: NA
v_call: TRBV28
j_call: TRBJ1-1
cdr3_nt: TGTGCCAGCAGGGTAATAAACACTGAAGCTTTCTTT
cdr3_aa: CASRVINTEAFF

clone_size: NA
d_call: NA
v_call: TRBV5-6
j_call: TRBJ2-7
cdr3_nt: TGTGCCAGCAGCTTGGATTTCGGATCCTACGAGCAGTACTTC
cdr3_aa: CASSLDFGSYEQYF

clone_size: NA
d_call: TRBD1
v_call: TRBV29-1
j_call: TRBJ2-7
cdr3_nt: TGCAGCGTGTACCCCCTGCTTGACGAGACAGGGTTTACCTACGAGCAGTACTTC
cdr3_aa: CSVYPLLDETGFTYEQYF

clone_size: NA
d_call: TRBD1
v_call: TRBV6-5
j_call: TRBJ1-1
cdr3_nt: TGTGCCAGCAGGAAGGACAGGTTGCATACTGAAGCTTTCTTT
cdr3_aa: CASRKDRLHTEAFF

clone_size: NA
d_call: NA
v_call: TRBV30
j_call: TRBJ2-2
cdr3_nt: TGTGCCTGGAGTTTAGAGACCGGGGAGCTGTTTTTT
cdr3_aa: CAWSLETGELFF

clone_size: NA
d_call: TRBD2
v_call: TRBV7-6
j_call: TRBJ2-2
cdr3_nt: TGTGCCAGCAGCTTAACCCTAGCGGGAGGATTTCGCGGGGAGCTGTTTTTT
cdr3_aa: CASSLTLAGGFRGELFF

clone_size: NA
d_call: NA
v_call: TRBV11-2
j_call: TRBJ2-7
cdr3_nt: TGTGCCAGCAGCCCCCTACGACGCAGGGGCACCTACGAGCAGTACTTC
cdr3_aa: CASSPLRRRGTYEQYF

clone_size: NA
d_call: NA
v_call: TRBV28
j_call: TRBJ1-1
cdr3_nt: TGTGCCAGCAGTAACCTGGGACGGATGAACACTGAAGCTTTCTTT
cdr3_aa: CASSNLGRMNTEAFF

clone_size: NA
d_call: NA
v_call: TRBV10-3
j_call: TRBJ1-1
cdr3_nt: TGTGCCATCAGTGAGTCCCAGGGTGAAGCTTTCTTT
cdr3_aa: CAISESQGEAFF

clone_size: NA
d_call: NA
v_call: TRBV7-3
j_call: TRBJ2-3
cdr3_nt: TGTGCCAGCAGCTTAGGTGGGACAGATACGCAGTATTTT
cdr3_aa: CASSLGGTDTQYF

clone_size: NA
d_call: NA
v_call: TRBV7-9
j_call: TRBJ1-3
cdr3_nt: TGTGCCAGCAGCTTAGCCCCCTCTGGAAACACCATATATTTT
cdr3_aa: CASSLAPSGNTIYF

clone_size: once
d_call: NA
v_call: TRBV5-1
j_call: TRBJ2-2
cdr3_nt: TGCGCCAGCAGCTTAGGACACGGTAACACCGGGGAGCTGTTTTTT
cdr3_aa: CASSLGHGNTGELFF

clone_size: NA
d_call: NA
v_call: TRBV2
j_call: TRBJ1-5
cdr3_nt: TGTGCCAGCACCTTAGGACCGTTTGAAGATCAGCCCCAGCATTTT
cdr3_aa: CASTLGPFEDQPQHF

clone_size: few
d_call: NA
v_call: TRBV9
j_call: TRBJ1-1
cdr3_nt: TGTGCCAGCAGCGTAGAGTCGGGGAACACTGAAGCTTTCTTT
cdr3_aa: CASSVESGNTEAFF